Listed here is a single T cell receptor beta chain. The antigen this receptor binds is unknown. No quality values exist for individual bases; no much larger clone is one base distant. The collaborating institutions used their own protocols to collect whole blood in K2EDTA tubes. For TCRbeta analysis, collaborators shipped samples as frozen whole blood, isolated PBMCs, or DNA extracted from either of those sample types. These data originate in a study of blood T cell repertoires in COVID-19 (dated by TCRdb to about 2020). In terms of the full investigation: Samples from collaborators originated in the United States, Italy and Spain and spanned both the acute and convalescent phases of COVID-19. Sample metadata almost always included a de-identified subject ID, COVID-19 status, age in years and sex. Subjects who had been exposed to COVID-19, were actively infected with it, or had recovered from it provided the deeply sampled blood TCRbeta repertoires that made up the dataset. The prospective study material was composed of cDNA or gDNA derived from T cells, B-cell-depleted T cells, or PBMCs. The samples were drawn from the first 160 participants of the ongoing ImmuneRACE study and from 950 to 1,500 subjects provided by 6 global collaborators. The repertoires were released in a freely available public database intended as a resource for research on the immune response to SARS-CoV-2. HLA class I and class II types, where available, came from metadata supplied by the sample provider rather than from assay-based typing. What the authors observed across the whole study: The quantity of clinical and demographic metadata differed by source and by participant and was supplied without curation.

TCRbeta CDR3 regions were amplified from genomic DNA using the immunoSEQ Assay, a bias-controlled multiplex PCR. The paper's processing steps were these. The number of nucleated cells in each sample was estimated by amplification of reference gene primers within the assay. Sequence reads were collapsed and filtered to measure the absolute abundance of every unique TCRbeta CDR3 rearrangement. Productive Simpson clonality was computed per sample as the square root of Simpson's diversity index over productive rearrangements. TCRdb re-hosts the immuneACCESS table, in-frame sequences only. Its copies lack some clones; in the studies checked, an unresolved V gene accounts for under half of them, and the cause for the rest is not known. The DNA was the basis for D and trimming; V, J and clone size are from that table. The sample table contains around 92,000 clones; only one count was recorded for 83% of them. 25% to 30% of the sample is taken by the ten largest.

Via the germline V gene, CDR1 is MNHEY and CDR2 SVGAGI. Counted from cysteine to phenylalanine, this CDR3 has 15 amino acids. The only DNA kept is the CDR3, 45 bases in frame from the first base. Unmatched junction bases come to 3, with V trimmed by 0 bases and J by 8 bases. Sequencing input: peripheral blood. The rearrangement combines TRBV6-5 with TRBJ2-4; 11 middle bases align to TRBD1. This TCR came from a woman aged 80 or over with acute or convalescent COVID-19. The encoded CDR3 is CASSYSGQGEDIQYF. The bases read TGTGCCAGCAGTTACTCGGGACAGGGGGAGGACATTCAGTACTTC.